Listed below are T cell receptor beta chains from one sample, sequenced in a study of radiation and T cells in renal cell carcinoma. Using immunoSEQ multiplex PCR, the repertoire was profiled, and TCRdb retains in-frame clones only, with some absent. Here the sample spans 130,000 to 150,000 clones, 70% to 90% being singletons. The sequenced sample was blood, obtained from a patient whose treatment included radiotherapy and nephrectomy. All receptors come from a woman aged 45-59 years with renal cell carcinoma. Each CDR3 is given with its conserved first and last residue. The D gene is left open where the match is weak. For some rows the clone size is stated as once, few or many, or as a class when expanded; others skip it.

V gene,J gene,D gene,clone size,CDR3 length,CDR3 DNA,CDR3 protein
TRBV7-2,TRBJ1-2,-,-,14,TGTGCCAGCAGCTTGGGAAGGAACAACTATGGCTACACCTTC,CASSLGRNNYGYTF
TRBV28,TRBJ2-7,TRBD2,-,12,TGTGCCAGCAGCTCGGGGGGAGGGGAGCAGTACTTC,CASSSGGGEQYF
TRBV18,TRBJ2-1,-,-,13,TGTGCCTTCGCAGGGACGGAGTACAATGAGCAGTTCTTC,CAFAGTEYNEQFF
TRBV5-5,TRBJ2-7,-,-,15,TGTGCCAGCAGCCCCAGGACGGTTAGCTCCTACGAGCAGTACTTC,CASSPRTVSSYEQYF
TRBV6-5,TRBJ1-2,TRBD1,-,13,TGTGCCAGCAGTTACCGACAGGGAGCCGGCTACACCTTC,CASSYRQGAGYTF
TRBV6-1,TRBJ1-2,-,-,14,TGTGCCAGCAGTGAAGCCGGACAGATCTATGGCTACACCTTC,CASSEAGQIYGYTF
TRBV5-4,TRBJ1-1,-,few,13,TGTGCCAGCAGCTCCCCTGTTATGACTGAAGCTTTCTTT,CASSSPVMTEAFF
TRBV4-1,TRBJ1-3,-,-,15,TGCGCCAGCAGCCACCTTCGAGTGTCGGGGGACACCATATATTTT,CASSHLRVSGDTIYF
TRBV4-3,TRBJ2-5,-,-,16,TGCGCCAGCAGCCAAGATCGGCGGGGGACAGGAGAGACCCAGTACTTC,CASSQDRRGTGETQYF
TRBV5-1,TRBJ1-1,-,-,13,TGCGCCAGCAGCTTGGGCGGGGACACTGAAGCTTTCTTT,CASSLGGDTEAFF
TRBV5-1,TRBJ2-7,TRBD1,-,13,TGCGCCAGCAGCGCGGACAGGGCCTACGAGCAGTACTTC,CASSADRAYEQYF
TRBV6-5,TRBJ2-2,-,-,14,TGTGCCAGCAGTGGGACGGAGGTATCCGGGGAGCTGTTTTTT,CASSGTEVSGELFF
TRBV5-1,TRBJ1-2,TRBD1,-,16,TGCGCCAGCAGCTTGAACCCCGGGACAGGGGGCGAAGGCTACACCTTC,CASSLNPGTGGEGYTF
TRBV15,TRBJ2-5,-,once,13,TGTGCCACCCGGTTCAGCGGTGAAGAGACCCAGTACTTC,CATRFSGEETQYF
TRBV9,TRBJ1-2,-,once,15,TGTGCCAGCAGCGTGGCCGGGGTAGCTAACTATGGCTACACCTTC,CASSVAGVANYGYTF
TRBV7-2,TRBJ1-1,-,-,12,TGTGCCAGCAGCTGGGGTAGCACTGAAGCTTTCTTT,CASSWGSTEAFF
TRBV7-9,TRBJ2-1,-,-,12,TGTGCCAGCAGCCCCGCCAGGGGGACTCAGTTCTTC,CASSPARGTQFF
TRBV15,TRBJ2-3,-,-,17,TGTGCCACCAGCAGAGATCAAGGGGGGCTTAGCACAGATACGCAGTATTTT,CATSRDQGGLSTDTQYF
TRBV7-2,TRBJ2-5,-,-,14,TGTGCCAGCAGCTTCGGTTTGATGAAAGAGACCCAGTACTTC,CASSFGLMKETQYF
TRBV6-5,TRBJ2-3,TRBD1,-,14,TGTGCCAGCAGTTATGGGACAGCAGGGGGTACGCAGTATTTT,CASSYGTAGGTQYF
TRBV6-4,TRBJ2-2,-,few,15,TGTGCCAGCAGTGATTCCGGCAGTGCCACCGGGGAGCTGTTTTTT,CASSDSGSATGELFF
TRBV20-1,TRBJ1-6,-,once,11,TGCAGTGCTAGAGATAGGGGAAGGTCGCACTTT,CSARDRGRSHF
TRBV9,TRBJ2-3,-,-,13,TGTGCCAGCAGCTTCCAGGGTACAGATACGCAGTATTTT,CASSFQGTDTQYF
TRBV7-8,TRBJ2-5,-,-,11,TGTGCCAGCAGCTCAGTGGAGACCCAGTACTTC,CASSSVETQYF
TRBV10-3,TRBJ1-2,-,few,13,TGTGCCATCAGTGATGGGTTAAACTATGGCTACACCTTC,CAISDGLNYGYTF
TRBV19,TRBJ2-5,TRBD2,-,14,TGTGCCAGTAGTATAGCCCCGGGAGGGGAGACCCAGTACTTC,CASSIAPGGETQYF
TRBV7-2,TRBJ1-4,-,-,15,TGTGCCAGCAGCCCAAAGACATCGCCCGGGGAAAAACTGTTTTTT,CASSPKTSPGEKLFF
TRBV27,TRBJ2-5,-,-,14,TGTGCCAGCAGGCTAGCACGGGGGAAAGAGACCCAGTACTTC,CASRLARGKETQYF
TRBV19,TRBJ1-5,TRBD1,-,12,TGTGCCAGTGAGACAGGGGATCAGCCCCAGCATTTT,CASETGDQPQHF
TRBV14,TRBJ2-1,TRBD2,-,14,TGTGCCAGCAGCCAAGAACTAGCGTTGAATGAGCAGTTCTTC,CASSQELALNEQFF
TRBV9,TRBJ2-7,-,-,14,TGTGCCAGCAGCGTAGGCCTCGATGCCTACGAGCAGTACTTC,CASSVGLDAYEQYF
TRBV9,TRBJ1-6,-,-,16,TGTGCCAGCAGCGCGGGGACGAGGCAGGATAATTCACCCCTCCACTTT,CASSAGTRQDNSPLHF
TRBV5-6,TRBJ2-1,-,-,13,TGTGCCAGCAGCCACTTGGGCGGGAATGAGCAGTTCTTC,CASSHLGGNEQFF
TRBV7-3,TRBJ1-5,-,once,15,TGTGCCAGCAGCTTAGGGGGTTCAGGGAATCAGCCCCAGCATTTT,CASSLGGSGNQPQHF
TRBV28,TRBJ2-1,-,few,11,TGTGCCAGCAGTTTGTATCGGGGGCAGTTCTTC,CASSLYRGQFF
TRBV7-2,TRBJ2-1,TRBD2,-,16,TGTGCCAGCAGTCCCGCCCTACTAGCGGGTTTGAATGAGCAGTTCTTC,CASSPALLAGLNEQFF
TRBV10-3,TRBJ2-4,-,-,13,TGTGCCATCAGTGAACAGGCCAAAAACATTCAGTACTTC,CAISEQAKNIQYF
TRBV5-1,TRBJ2-5,-,-,14,TGCGCCAGCAGCTCCGAGGCCAACCAAGAGACCCAGTACTTC,CASSSEANQETQYF
TRBV11-2,TRBJ2-7,-,-,13,TGTGCCAGCAGCCGCCGGGACGCCAGCGAGCAGTACTTC,CASSRRDASEQYF
TRBV5-1,TRBJ1-2,-,-,14,TGCGCCAGCAGCCAGGACACCACTTCCTATGGCTACACCTTC,CASSQDTTSYGYTF
TRBV9,TRBJ1-4,-,-,14,TGTGCCAGCAGCGTACAAAGTCAGAATGAAAAACTGTTTTTT,CASSVQSQNEKLFF
TRBV5-4,TRBJ1-1,-,-,15,TGTGCCAGCAGCTTCCACTGGACGGCGAACACTGAAGCTTTCTTT,CASSFHWTANTEAFF
TRBV7-2,TRBJ1-1,-,-,14,TGTGCCAGCAGCTTACAGGGGCGCAACACTGAAGCTTTCTTT,CASSLQGRNTEAFF
TRBV7-9,TRBJ1-1,TRBD1,-,14,TGTGCCAGCAGCATGGACAGGGTGAACACTGAAGCTTTCTTT,CASSMDRVNTEAFF
TRBV5-4,TRBJ1-3,-,-,14,TGTGCCAGCAGCCCTAGACAGCTTATTAACACCATATATTTT,CASSPRQLINTIYF
TRBV20-1,TRBJ1-2,-,many,11,TGCAGGCGGGGGGGAGACTATGGCTACACCTTC,CRRGGDYGYTF
TRBV19,TRBJ1-3,-,-,13,TGTGCCACCCTAGACATCGCTGGAAACACCATATATTTT,CATLDIAGNTIYF
TRBV28,TRBJ2-7,-,-,12,TGTGCCAGCCTGACTAGCTCCTACGAGCAGTACTTC,CASLTSSYEQYF
TRBV7-2,TRBJ2-7,-,-,14,TGTGCCAGCAGCTTAATAGGAGGGACGCGGGAGCAGTACTTC,CASSLIGGTREQYF
TRBV5-6,TRBJ2-7,-,-,14,TGTGCCAGCAGCTTGGGGGGCTTGATCTACGAGCAGTACTTC,CASSLGGLIYEQYF
TRBV5-1,TRBJ2-5,TRBD2,-,17,TGCGCCAGCAGCTCAGGGACTAGCGGGGGGGCCGTTGAGACCCAGTACTTC,CASSSGTSGGAVETQYF
TRBV5-4,TRBJ1-3,-,-,14,TGTGCCAGCAGCTTGCTGTTCTCTGGAAACACCATATATTTT,CASSLLFSGNTIYF
TRBV4-3,TRBJ2-1,TRBD2,-,16,TGCGCCAGCAGCCAAGAGTCTAGCGGCAAGTACAATGAGCAGTTCTTC,CASSQESSGKYNEQFF
TRBV5-4,TRBJ1-2,-,medium-sized,15,TGTGCCAGCAGCTTATCCGGGGGGCAGAGCTATGGCTACACCTTC,CASSLSGGQSYGYTF
TRBV5-4,TRBJ1-1,TRBD1,-,12,TGTGCCAGCAGCGGGGGGACAGGGGAAGCTTTCTTT,CASSGGTGEAFF
TRBV25-1,TRBJ2-1,TRBD2,few,15,TGTGCCAGCAGTCACGACGGGGGGTCCTACAATGAGCAGTTCTTC,CASSHDGGSYNEQFF
TRBV5-4,TRBJ2-7,TRBD1,-,15,TGTGCCAGCAGCTCGGGACAGTCAAGCGTTTCCGAGCAGTACTTC,CASSSGQSSVSEQYF
TRBV30,TRBJ1-2,-,-,12,TGTGCCTGGAGTGCCATAGCGGGTGGCTACACCTTC,CAWSAIAGGYTF
TRBV19,TRBJ2-1,TRBD2,-,14,TGTGCCAGTACTCCCAGGACTAGCGGCGATGAGCAGTTCTTC,CASTPRTSGDEQFF
TRBV6-1,TRBJ2-7,-,-,17,TGTGCCAGCAGTGAAAACCGGCTAGTTCGCCCTGTCTACGAGCAGTACTTC,CASSENRLVRPVYEQYF